Below, 12 T cell receptor beta chains from the same sample are listed, as sequenced in a study of blood T cell repertoires in COVID-19. Generated by immunoSEQ multiplex PCR, the TCRdb table keeps only in-frame clones and is missing some. The data contain tens of thousands of clones, under 90% of them seen just once; the ten biggest clones take up less than 15%. The sequenced sample consisted of peripheral blood. The receptors shown here come from a human donor in a cohort sampled during active COVID-19.

This clone came up once. This sequence joins TRBV19 and TRBJ1-1; D is undetermined. The V and J ends lost 3 bases and 4 bases respectively, with 9 bases between them. From germline, CDR1 is LNHDA and CDR2 SQIVND (reference sequence). The CDR3 sequence is 13 residues long. This CDR3 is CASSIAGSTEAFF. The CDR3 coding sequence is TGTGCCAGTAGTATTGCCGGGAGCACTGAAGCTTTCTTT.

This sequence joins TRBV19 and TRBJ1-5, with 11 bases identical to TRBD1. This CDR3 is 15 amino acids long. V gave up 1 base and J gave up 6 bases; unmatched junction bases: 2. CDR1 is LNHDA, CDR2 SQIVND, per germline (reference sequence). The CDR3 reads CASSIGDRGVQPQHF. CDR3 in DNA: TGTGCCAGTAGTATAGGGGACAGGGGGGTTCAGCCCCAGCATTTT. The whole variable domain, filled in from reference TRBV19 and TRBJ1-5, reads DGGITQSPKYLFRKEGQNVTLSCEQNLNHDAMYWYRQDPGQGLRLIYYSQIVNDFQKGDIAEGYSVSREKKESFPLTVTSAQKNPTAFYLCASSIGDRGVQPQHFGDGTRLSIL.

The rearrangement joins TRBV19 to TRBJ2-7; D not resolved. Trimming shortened V by 3 bases and J by 2 bases, and 14 bases separated the two germline ends. This CDR3 is built from 15 residues. Per germline, CDR1 LNHDA and CDR2 SQIVND (reference sequence). CDR3 sequence reads: CASSMETGRAYEQYF. The CDR3 DNA is TGTGCCAGTAGTATGGAAACTGGGCGTGCCTACGAGCAGTACTTC.

The rearrangement joins TRBV11-1 to TRBJ1-4; 7 bases map to TRBD1. Germline CDR1 reads SGHAT; CDR2 reads FQDESV (reference sequence). Trimming cost V 3 bases and J 3 bases; bases outside gene matches: 4. The CDR3 is made up of 15 amino acids. CDR3 amino acids: CASSLNRGSNEKLFF. The CDR3 DNA reads as TGTGCCAGCAGCTTGAACAGGGGATCTAATGAAAAACTGTTTTTT.

The chain combines TRBV5-4 with TRBJ2-3; 9 bases match TRBD2. The germline V gene has CDR1 SGHNT and CDR2 YYREEE (reference sequence). V shed 6 bases and J 3 bases; nucleotides not matched to a gene: 8. The CDR3 consists of 15 residues. CDR3 loop: CASTPEAGGTDTQYF. CDR3 bases: TGTGCCAGCACCCCCGAGGCGGGAGGGACAGATACGCAGTATTTT. Full variable domain (missing parts from reference TRBV5-4 and TRBJ2-3): ETGVTQSPTHLIKTRGQQVTLRCSSQSGHNTVSWYQQALGQGPQFIFQYYREEENGRGNFPPRFSGLQFPNYSSELNVNALELDDSALYLCASTPEAGGTDTQYFGPGTRLTVL.

V and J are TRBV6-5 and TRBJ2-6; 8 positions agree with TRBD1. The CDR3 has 15 residues. The V segment lost 2 bases and the J segment 10 bases; nucleotides outside the gene matches: 7. Germline V gene lookup returns CDR1 MNHEY and CDR2 SVGAGI. The CDR3 here is CASSYRPGTGNVLTF. As DNA, the CDR3 is TGTGCCAGCAGTTACAGGCCAGGGACAGGTAACGTCCTGACTTTC.

The V and J genes are TRBV12-5 and TRBJ2-4; D is ambiguous. The CDR3 has 13 amino acids. Looked up from germline, CDR1 is LGHNT and CDR2 is FRNRAP. V dropped 0 bases and J dropped 4 bases, with 4 bases sitting between them. The CDR3 reads CASGLVGKNIQYF. For the CDR3, the DNA is TGTGCTAGTGGTTTGGTCGGGAAAAACATTCAGTACTTC.

The V and J genes are TRBV6-5 and TRBJ1-2, with TRBD1 as a possible D gene (6 bases). Germline loops: CDR1 MNHEY, CDR2 SVGAGI. V was trimmed by 0 bases and J by 3 bases, leaving 8 bases between them. The CDR3 length is 14 residues. CDR3 nucleotide sequence: TGTGCCAGCAGTTACTCAGCAGGGGACTATGGCTACACCTTC. This sequence encodes CASSYSAGDYGYTF.

The chain couples TRBV6-5 to TRBJ1-3; perhaps TRBD1 as D (5 bases). This CDR3 is 14 amino acids long. The V end was cut by 6 bases, the J end by 3 bases, with 12 bases between. Germline CDR1 MNHEY, CDR2 SVGAGI. The CDR3 DNA is TGTGCCAGCAGGCCAGGGTTTAGTGGAAACACCATATATTTT. This encodes CASRPGFSGNTIYF.

The V call is TRBV13, the J call TRBJ2-2; a possible D gene is TRBD2 (6 bases). Trimming pared 5 bases from V and 1 base from J, leaving 11 bases between. Germline V CDR1 and CDR2: PRHDT, FYEKMQ (reference sequence). This CDR3 contains 15 residues. CDR3 sequence: CASSPQRVNTGELFF. The CDR3, as DNA: TGTGCCAGCAGCCCCCAGCGGGTGAACACCGGGGAGCTGTTTTTT.

The chain recombines TRBV2 with TRBJ2-1; D is undetermined. V gave up 8 bases and J gave up 5 bases, with 10 bases separating them. Germline V gene data show CDR1 as SNHLY and CDR2 as FYNNEI. The CDR3 has 12 residues. Here the CDR3 reads CASLTRNNEQFF. In nucleotides, the CDR3 is TGTGCCAGCTTGACCAGGAACAATGAGCAGTTCTTC.

The chain joins TRBV18 to TRBJ1-1; D gene unclear. The CDR3 covers 13 residues. CDR1 is KGHSH, CDR2 LQKENI, per germline. With 1 base removed from V and 4 bases from J, the gap between germline ends came to 7 bases. The DNA of the CDR3 is TGTGCCAGCTCACCACTGACGGGCACTGAAGCTTTCTTT. It translates to CASSPLTGTEAFF.